Below, one TCR beta chain is given with its context. What it binds is not known. A far bigger clonotype differs at one base, so this is likely a read error. The entry originates in a study of shared clonotypes between healthy human individuals. CDR3 length equals 15 residues. The V segment lost 0 bases and the J segment 7 bases; nucleotides outside the gene matches: 5. CDR1 is SEHNR and CDR2 is FQNEAQ in the germline V gene (reference sequence). Study conclusions and caveats: Clonotype sharing levels among donors were expected to vary with sequencing depth.

Each replicate PCR on the sorted subsets used about 220 ng DNA (roughly 32,000 T cell genomes). TCRdb's table, derived via immunoSEQ multiplex PCR, lists solely in-frame clones and lacks some. The table records 85,000 to 100,000 clones, approximately 63% of them present only once. Sequenced input: memory CD8+ T cells sorted from blood. The subset: CD45RO+ cells pooled with CCR7-negative TemRA cells. The TCR sequence derives from a young man in good health. The genes are TRBV7-9 and TRBJ2-1, with 8 bases identical to TRBD2. This chain's CDR3 is CASSLAGGRRNEQFF. CDR3 bases: TGTGCCAGCAGCTTAGCTGGCGGGAGGAGGAATGAGCAGTTCTTC.